Given below is one T cell receptor (beta chain) in context. Possible read error: a much larger clone is one base away. The data are from a study of molecular identifiers for immune sequencing clone quantification. Per germline, CDR1 DFQATT and CDR2 SNEGSKA (reference sequence). The CDR3 totals 12 residues. Bulk TCR library preparation followed previously described methods with listed TCR primers. TCRdb reprocessed the PCR reads with MiXCR, giving one entry per CDR3 protein. In the table there are 300,000 to 400,000 distinct CDR3 sequences, roughly 23% of which are singletons. Source material: naive CD8+ T cells from blood, with Jurkat cell RNA spiked in. Subset defined: FACS-sorted CD8+CD4-CCR7+CD45RA+ naive T cells. The TCR sequence derives from a human donor in good health. Some libraries in this study had Jurkat cell RNA spiked in. This sequence joins TRBV20-1 and TRBJ2-5; the match to TRBD2 covers 9 bases. CDR3 sequence (DNA): TGCGGTGCTAGCGGGGAGGGTGAGACCCAGTACTTC. This encodes CGASGEGETQYF.